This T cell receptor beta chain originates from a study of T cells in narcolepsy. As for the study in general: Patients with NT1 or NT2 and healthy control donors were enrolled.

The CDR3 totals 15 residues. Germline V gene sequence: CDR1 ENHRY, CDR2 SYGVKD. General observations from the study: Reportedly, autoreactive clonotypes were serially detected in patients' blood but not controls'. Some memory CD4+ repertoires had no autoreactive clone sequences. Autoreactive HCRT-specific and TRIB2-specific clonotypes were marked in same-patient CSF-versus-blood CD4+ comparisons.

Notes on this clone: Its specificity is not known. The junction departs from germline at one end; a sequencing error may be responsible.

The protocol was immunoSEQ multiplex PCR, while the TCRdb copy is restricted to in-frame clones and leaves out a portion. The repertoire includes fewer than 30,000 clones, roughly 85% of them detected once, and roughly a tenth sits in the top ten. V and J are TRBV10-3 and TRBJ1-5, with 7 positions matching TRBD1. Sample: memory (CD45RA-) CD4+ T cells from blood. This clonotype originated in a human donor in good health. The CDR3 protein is CASSNRGSSNQPQHF. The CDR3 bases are TGTGCCAGCAGTAACAGGGGAAGCAGCAATCAGCCCCAGCATTTT.